This T cell receptor (beta chain) derives from a study of T cells in Graves' hyperthyroidism and ophthalmopathy (dated by TCRdb to the late 2010s). With respect to the entire study: To identify TCR V-J signatures that set the groups apart, the researchers used a discovery cohort of 90 to 100 patients, made up of roughly 45 with Graves' ophthalmopathy and around 58 with stable Graves' hyperthyroidism. Following sampling, methimazole starting at 30 mg daily was given to hyperthyroidism patients, and high-dose intravenous methylprednisolone was given to ophthalmopathy patients. The paper describes TCR Vbeta CDR3 sequencing of 120 to 150 peripheral blood samples, made up of around 41 ophthalmopathy patients, approximately 73 hyperthyroidism patients and roughly 17 progressor patients. An independent validation cohort of under 20 hyperthyroidism patients and approximately 17 patients who later progressed to ophthalmopathy tested prospective prediction of ophthalmopathy. The roughly 91 discovery patients were randomly split 7:3 into training and test sets. The study also compared thyroid tissue and blood T-cell repertoires from roughly 6 Graves' hyperthyroidism patients. What the research found in general, with its limitations: No statistical method was used to set the sample size in advance, and investigators knew the group allocation. In validation, the model predicted progression to ophthalmopathy with 55% to 71% sensitivity and 72% to 75% specificity, a median of roughly seven months before onset. In cross-validation, a model built on a 13 V-J signature told ophthalmopathy apart from stable hyperthyroidism with 87.88% sensitivity and about 81% specificity, and in testing the same model reached 80%/75%. Blood samples also contained most of the expanded thyroid clonotypes (frequency above 0.001), which suggests that blood repertoires may reflect thyroid immune responses.

V loses 2 bases, J loses 4 bases, and the germline ends lie 8 bases apart. From its cysteine to its phenylalanine, the CDR3 spans 13 amino acids. The DNA shown is the 39-base CDR3, in frame from base 1. CDR1 and CDR2 (MGHDK, SYGVNS) derive from the germline V gene. A remark on this clonotype: Its binding antigen is unknown. There are no base qualities to consult, and no much larger clone falls within one base.

TCR beta CDR3 regions were amplified from RNA transcripts. A first-round RT-PCR of the TCR CDR3 used the HTBI primer set with the Qiagen OneStep RT-PCR kit. A second multiplex PCR round built the libraries, followed by size selection and purification. The libraries were sequenced on an Illumina HiSeq2000 using paired-end 100 bp reads. Per the source publication's procedure: SOAPnuke was used to process the raw data, removing reads that contained adapters or uncalled bases, had a mean Phred below 15, or lacked an exact match to the constant primer or identifier. High-quality paired reads were merged with COPE v1.2.5, and unique nucleotide sequences were defined as clonotypes. Clonotypes were aligned to IMGT TRBV, TRBD and TRBJ reference segments using MiTCR v1.1. Analysis was restricted to V-J combinations with a frequency above 0.0001, which covered over 98% of repertoires. The TCS score was defined as F50 (clonal expansion) divided by E x V (chaos), with BLOSUM62-based TCRdist calculated between CDR3 peptides within each V-J. Welch's t-statistics and random forest reduced fewer than 600 V-J features to roughly 13, which were used in a naive Bayes classifier (R e1071). In TCRdb, the public reads were trimmed at Q25 with fastp and aligned with MiXCR, with productive beta chains retained. Rows are unified per CDR3 protein, each entry keeping the most common DNA and genes. The V and J calls shown here were made by TCRdb, not taken from the authors' results. The sample records around 540,000 distinct CDR3 sequences, 46% of which are singletons. About 7.8% of the sample is in the top ten clones.

A patient counted as having stable Graves' hyperthyroidism if no progression to ophthalmopathy occurred over 18 months of follow-up. Hyperthyroidism patients were newly diagnosed, had a disease duration of under 2 months, and were aged 18 to 65 years. Patients with uncontrolled infections, other autoimmune diseases, pregnancy or lactation were excluded. Clinical symptoms, serum thyroxine and TRAb, thyroid ultrasound, and orbital computed tomography formed the basis for the diagnoses. Trizol reagent was used to extract total RNA, and RNA quality was then checked on an Agilent 2100 Bioanalyzer. The sequence is built from TRBV25-1 and TRBJ1-2; confidence is insufficient to name the D gene. The receptor comes from a woman aged 18-29 years with Graves' hyperthyroidism. Donor details come from another sample of the same person, matched by shared clones. Sequenced material: peripheral blood or thyroid tissue (not recorded which). The CDR3 protein is CASSEVPSYGYTF. In nucleotides, the sequence is TGTGCCAGCAGTGAAGTACCATCCTATGGCTACACCTTC.